The rows below give T cell receptor beta chains drawn from one sample of a study of blood T cell repertoires in COVID-19. Produced via immunoSEQ multiplex PCR; TCRdb's table is partial and in-frame only. The table has 180,000 or so clones, more than 75% seen once. What was sequenced was peripheral blood. The receptors originated from a man aged 65 to 85 with acute or convalescent COVID-19. CDR3s include the opening cysteine and the closing phenylalanine or tryptophan. D genes are given only for firm matches. Clone size is given for some rows only: seen once, a few or many times, or a class if the clone is expanded.

j_gene: TRBJ1-5
d_gene: TRBD1
abundance: NA
v_gene: TRBV27
CDR3nt: TGTGCCAGCAGTTTTGGCGGCCAGGGGGCGCCGGGTCAGCCCCAGCATTTT
CDR3aa: CASSFGGQGAPGQPQHF

j_gene: TRBJ1-2
d_gene: NA
abundance: NA
v_gene: TRBV25-1
CDR3nt: TGTGCCAGCAGTGAATACGCAGATGGCTACACCTTC
CDR3aa: CASSEYADGYTF

j_gene: TRBJ2-5
d_gene: TRBD2
abundance: NA
v_gene: TRBV11-2
CDR3nt: TGTGCCAGCAGCTTAGTTGGTGGTCTAGCGGGAGGGCCGGGGGAGACCCAGTACTTC
CDR3aa: CASSLVGGLAGGPGETQYF

j_gene: TRBJ1-5
d_gene: TRBD1
abundance: once
v_gene: TRBV19
CDR3nt: TGTGCCAGTAGTACCGACCCCGGGACAGGGACGCTTGGTCAGCCCCAGCATTTT
CDR3aa: CASSTDPGTGTLGQPQHF

j_gene: TRBJ2-1
d_gene: TRBD1
abundance: NA
v_gene: TRBV5-5
CDR3nt: TGTGCCAGCAGCCCTTGGACAGGGCCATCCTACAATGAGCAGTTCTTC
CDR3aa: CASSPWTGPSYNEQFF

j_gene: TRBJ2-1
d_gene: TRBD2
abundance: NA
v_gene: TRBV27
CDR3nt: TGTGCCAGCAGTTTTAGCGGGAGACCCTACAATGAGCAGTTCTTC
CDR3aa: CASSFSGRPYNEQFF

j_gene: TRBJ1-1
d_gene: NA
abundance: NA
v_gene: TRBV6-6
CDR3nt: TGTGCCAGCAGTTACGAGGAATGGAACACTGAAGCTTTCTTT
CDR3aa: CASSYEEWNTEAFF

j_gene: TRBJ1-5
d_gene: TRBD1
abundance: once
v_gene: TRBV7-2
CDR3nt: TGTGCCAGCAGTAACAGGGGGCGCGGGCAGCCCCAGCATTTT
CDR3aa: CASSNRGRGQPQHF

j_gene: TRBJ1-1
d_gene: NA
abundance: NA
v_gene: TRBV19
CDR3nt: TGTGCCAGTAGTCGGCGAGGGATCACTGAAGCTTTCTTT
CDR3aa: CASSRRGITEAFF

j_gene: TRBJ2-7
d_gene: NA
abundance: once
v_gene: TRBV11-2
CDR3nt: TGTGCCAGCAGCTTAGGAGGGTATACCTACGAGCAGTACTTC
CDR3aa: CASSLGGYTYEQYF

j_gene: TRBJ2-2
d_gene: NA
abundance: NA
v_gene: TRBV7-7
CDR3nt: TGTGCTAGCAGCCCAGATCTGGAGACCGGGGAGCTGTTTTTT
CDR3aa: CASSPDLETGELFF

j_gene: TRBJ1-4
d_gene: NA
abundance: NA
v_gene: TRBV6-2/TRBV6-3
CDR3nt: TGTGCCAGCAGTTACCTGGTCGGTGAAAAACTGTTTTTT
CDR3aa: CASSYLVGEKLFF

j_gene: TRBJ2-2
d_gene: NA
abundance: NA
v_gene: TRBV5-1
CDR3nt: TGCGCCAGCAGCTTGGGCTGGGGGCGTAGCACCGGGGAGCTGTTTTTT
CDR3aa: CASSLGWGRSTGELFF

j_gene: TRBJ2-3
d_gene: TRBD2
abundance: NA
v_gene: TRBV7-2
CDR3nt: TGTGCCAGCAGCTTAGAGTCGCTAGCGGCGTCTAGCACAGATACGCAGTATTTT
CDR3aa: CASSLESLAASSTDTQYF

j_gene: TRBJ1-1
d_gene: NA
abundance: once
v_gene: TRBV6-1
CDR3nt: TGTGCCAGCAGTGAACTGGGGGAGGAAGGGACTGAAGCTTTCTTT
CDR3aa: CASSELGEEGTEAFF

j_gene: TRBJ1-2
d_gene: NA
abundance: NA
v_gene: TRBV19
CDR3nt: TGTGCCAGTAGTATAACCGGGACGGGAGCTAACTATGGCTACACCTTC
CDR3aa: CASSITGTGANYGYTF

j_gene: TRBJ2-3
d_gene: TRBD2
abundance: NA
v_gene: TRBV3-1/TRBV3-2
CDR3nt: TGTGCCAGCAGCCCCTGGACTAGCGGGGTGGGAGATACGCAGTATTTT
CDR3aa: CASSPWTSGVGDTQYF

j_gene: TRBJ2-3
d_gene: TRBD2
abundance: NA
v_gene: TRBV6-6
CDR3nt: TGTGCCAGCAGCCTAGCGGCGAGGGGCACAGATACGCAGTATTTT
CDR3aa: CASSLAARGTDTQYF

j_gene: TRBJ2-1
d_gene: TRBD2
abundance: NA
v_gene: TRBV27
CDR3nt: TGTGCCAGCACCCGGGGGACTAGCGGATACAATGAGCAGTTCTTC
CDR3aa: CASTRGTSGYNEQFF

j_gene: TRBJ2-2
d_gene: TRBD2
abundance: NA
v_gene: TRBV29-1
CDR3nt: TGCAGCGTTGGAGCGGGAGTTAACACCGGGGAGCTGTTTTTT
CDR3aa: CSVGAGVNTGELFF

j_gene: TRBJ1-2
d_gene: TRBD1
abundance: NA
v_gene: TRBV19
CDR3nt: TGTGCCAGTAGTGCCGGGACAGGAGACTATGGCTACACCTTC
CDR3aa: CASSAGTGDYGYTF

j_gene: TRBJ2-1
d_gene: NA
abundance: NA
v_gene: TRBV7-3
CDR3nt: TGTGCCAGCAGCTTCGGCGGCAACAATGAGCAGTTCTTC
CDR3aa: CASSFGGNNEQFF

j_gene: TRBJ1-3
d_gene: NA
abundance: NA
v_gene: TRBV27
CDR3nt: TGTGCCAGCAGTCCCGGGACAACTGGAAACACCATATATTTT
CDR3aa: CASSPGTTGNTIYF

j_gene: TRBJ2-1
d_gene: TRBD1
abundance: NA
v_gene: TRBV6-1
CDR3nt: TGTGCCAGCAGTGAAGGAAGACAGGGGTTCGATGAGCAGTTCTTC
CDR3aa: CASSEGRQGFDEQFF

j_gene: TRBJ2-5
d_gene: TRBD1
abundance: NA
v_gene: TRBV13
CDR3nt: TGTGCCAGCAGCTTAGGCAGGGGGCAGGAGACCCAGTACTTC
CDR3aa: CASSLGRGQETQYF

j_gene: TRBJ1-4
d_gene: NA
abundance: NA
v_gene: TRBV7-9
CDR3nt: TGTGCCAGCAGCTTATACGGTCAGGGGCAGCTGTTTTTT
CDR3aa: CASSLYGQGQLFF

j_gene: TRBJ2-3
d_gene: TRBD1
abundance: NA
v_gene: TRBV4-3
CDR3nt: TGCGCCAGCAGCCTCGGACAGGGCGGAGATACGCAGTATTTT
CDR3aa: CASSLGQGGDTQYF

j_gene: TRBJ2-5
d_gene: TRBD1
abundance: NA
v_gene: TRBV29-1
CDR3nt: TGCAGCGCAGGACAGGGAACAGAGACCCAGTACTTC
CDR3aa: CSAGQGTETQYF

j_gene: TRBJ1-6
d_gene: NA
abundance: NA
v_gene: TRBV27
CDR3nt: TGTGCCAGCAGTTTATTCGGACAGCTCTCCTATAATTCACCCCTCCACTTT
CDR3aa: CASSLFGQLSYNSPLHF

j_gene: TRBJ1-1
d_gene: NA
abundance: NA
v_gene: TRBV7-9
CDR3nt: TGTGCCAGCAGCTTAGGGTCAGGGATGAACACTGAAGCTTTCTTT
CDR3aa: CASSLGSGMNTEAFF

j_gene: TRBJ1-1
d_gene: NA
abundance: NA
v_gene: TRBV28
CDR3nt: TGTGCCAGCAGTTTCCCCGGGGGGGGGAACACTGAAGCTTTCTTT
CDR3aa: CASSFPGGGNTEAFF

j_gene: TRBJ1-6
d_gene: TRBD1
abundance: NA
v_gene: TRBV5-4
CDR3nt: TGTGCCAGCAGCTACGGGACAGGGGGGGCTTCACCCCTCCACTTT
CDR3aa: CASSYGTGGASPLHF

j_gene: TRBJ2-1
d_gene: TRBD2
abundance: once
v_gene: TRBV3-1/TRBV3-2
CDR3nt: TGTGCCAGCAGCCAAGAAGGGTGGCGGGAGTCCGTCAATGAGCAGTTCTTC
CDR3aa: CASSQEGWRESVNEQFF

j_gene: TRBJ2-7
d_gene: TRBD2
abundance: few
v_gene: TRBV29-1
CDR3nt: TGCAGCGTGGGGGATCCGCGCGGGGGGCAGTACTTC
CDR3aa: CSVGDPRGGQYF

j_gene: TRBJ1-1
d_gene: TRBD1
abundance: NA
v_gene: TRBV4-2
CDR3nt: TGTGCCAGCAGCCATATCGACAGGGCGGCTGAAGCTTTCTTT
CDR3aa: CASSHIDRAAEAFF

j_gene: TRBJ2-3
d_gene: TRBD2
abundance: NA
v_gene: TRBV5-4
CDR3nt: TGTGCCAGCAGCCCCTTGGGCAGCGGGGGGGCCAGGAATACGCAGTATTTT
CDR3aa: CASSPLGSGGARNTQYF

j_gene: TRBJ2-7
d_gene: NA
abundance: NA
v_gene: TRBV21-1
CDR3nt: TGTGCCAGCTTCCCTTGGGGAGTTCTGATCTACGAGCAGTACTTC
CDR3aa: CASFPWGVLIYEQYF

j_gene: TRBJ2-7
d_gene: TRBD1
abundance: NA
v_gene: TRBV15
CDR3nt: TGTGCCACCAGCCGAGTGGGACAGATAATTCGTAGCGACGAGCAGTACTTC
CDR3aa: CATSRVGQIIRSDEQYF

j_gene: TRBJ2-7
d_gene: NA
abundance: NA
v_gene: TRBV9
CDR3nt: TGTGCCAGCAGCGTAGCAGGGACAACGAGCTACGAGCAGTACTTC
CDR3aa: CASSVAGTTSYEQYF

j_gene: TRBJ1-5
d_gene: NA
abundance: NA
v_gene: TRBV18
CDR3nt: TGTGCCAGCTCACCCAACAGGGCAAATCAGCCCCAGCATTTT
CDR3aa: CASSPNRANQPQHF

j_gene: TRBJ2-2
d_gene: TRBD1
abundance: once
v_gene: TRBV4-2
CDR3nt: TGTGCCAGCAGGGGACAGGGGGCAGACACCGGGGAGCTGTTTTTT
CDR3aa: CASRGQGADTGELFF

j_gene: TRBJ2-1
d_gene: NA
abundance: NA
v_gene: TRBV2
CDR3nt: TGTGCCAGCGGGGCGGAGCTTAACCTCAATGAGCAGTTCTTC
CDR3aa: CASGAELNLNEQFF

j_gene: TRBJ1-6
d_gene: TRBD1
abundance: NA
v_gene: TRBV6-5
CDR3nt: TGTGCCAGCAGCCGGGACAGGGTGAGTAATTCACCCCTCCACTTT
CDR3aa: CASSRDRVSNSPLHF

j_gene: TRBJ1-2
d_gene: NA
abundance: NA
v_gene: TRBV28
CDR3nt: TGTGCCAGCAGAGAGGGCGCAACAGTCTATGGCTACACCTTC
CDR3aa: CASREGATVYGYTF

j_gene: TRBJ2-3
d_gene: TRBD2
abundance: NA
v_gene: TRBV7-2
CDR3nt: TGTGCCAGCAGCTTTGGACTAGCGGGGGACACTCAAGGTACGCAGTATTTT
CDR3aa: CASSFGLAGDTQGTQYF

j_gene: TRBJ1-1
d_gene: NA
abundance: NA
v_gene: TRBV28
CDR3nt: TGTGCCAGCAGTTTTACAGGGTGGAAGAGTACTGAAGCTTTCTTT
CDR3aa: CASSFTGWKSTEAFF